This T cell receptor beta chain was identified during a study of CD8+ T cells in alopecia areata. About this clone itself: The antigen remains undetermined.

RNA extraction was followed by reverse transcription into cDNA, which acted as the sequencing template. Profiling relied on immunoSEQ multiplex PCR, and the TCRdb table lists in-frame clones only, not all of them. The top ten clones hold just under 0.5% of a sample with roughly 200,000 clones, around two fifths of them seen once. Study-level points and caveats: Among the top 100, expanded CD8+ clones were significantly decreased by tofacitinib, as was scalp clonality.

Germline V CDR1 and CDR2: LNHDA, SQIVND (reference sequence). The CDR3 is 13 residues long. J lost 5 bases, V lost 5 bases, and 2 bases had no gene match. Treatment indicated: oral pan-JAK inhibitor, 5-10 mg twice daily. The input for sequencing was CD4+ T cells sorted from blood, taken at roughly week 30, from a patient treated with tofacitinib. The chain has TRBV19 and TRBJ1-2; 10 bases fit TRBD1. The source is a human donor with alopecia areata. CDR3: CASSEDRGYGYTF. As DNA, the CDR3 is TGTGCCAGTAGTGAGGACAGGGGGTATGGCTACACCTTC. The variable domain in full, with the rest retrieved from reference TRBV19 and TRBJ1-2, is DGGITQSPKYLFRKEGQNVTLSCEQNLNHDAMYWYRQDPGQGLRLIYYSQIVNDFQKGDIAEGYSVSREKKESFPLTVTSAQKNPTAFYLCASSEDRGYGYTFGSGTRLTVV.